Reported below is one T cell receptor (beta chain). Its specificity is not known. CDR1 is SGHNT and CDR2 is YENEEA in the germline V gene. This CDR3 has 12 amino acids. The V end was cut by 5 bases, the J end by 6 bases, with 9 bases between. The table came from immunoSEQ multiplex PCR; TCRdb's copy has only in-frame clones and leaves some out. This sample has about 34,000 clones, with 80% to 95% found just once. This sample is part of a study of chemoradiotherapy in HPV16-positive cancers. Overall study findings and caveats: HPV-responsive T-cell expansion during chemoradiotherapy was linked to improved recurrence-free survival in HPV16-positive patients. Non-HPV-specific T cells did not expand in tumors during treatment, whereas candidate HPV-specific clones and E7-related motifs did.

Samples were taken several times over chemoradiotherapy. The V and J genes are TRBV11-3 and TRBJ2-3; unclear D gene. Source: blood, taken from a patient who underwent chemoradiotherapy. The receptor's source is a human donor with HPV-associated anogenital cancer. CDR3 DNA sequence: TGTGCCAGCAGCCTAGTAGGGGATACGCAGTATTTT. This translates into CASSLVGDTQYF.